Shown below are 16 T cell receptor beta chains from a single sample sequenced in a study of T cell repertoires in cytomegalovirus infection. TCRdb used MiXCR to reprocess the reads, holding one entry per CDR3 protein. The sample consists of about 400,000 distinct CDR3 sequences, about a third of them appearing once. No cognate antigen is known for these TCRs. The source was cultured PBMCs, collected from culture after CMV antigen stimulation. These receptors were obtained from a human donor in good health (CMV status not recorded). Some clones in this sample may be carry-over from other donors' samples.

In its sample, this clonotype was seen a few times. Here the CDR3 DNA reads TGCAGTGCTAGACTGACAGATACGCAGTATTTT. This translates into CSARLTDTQYF. The V call is TRBV20-1, the J call TRBJ2-3; no firm D call. V was trimmed by 2 bases and J by 3 bases, leaving 3 bases between them. The germline gives CDR1 DFQATT, CDR2 SNEGSKA (reference sequence). The CDR3 extends over 11 amino acids.

The V gene is TRBV7-9, the J gene TRBJ2-3; D is uncertain. Trimming removed 1 base at V and 9 bases at J, with 17 bases between. Germline V gene lookup returns CDR1 SEHNR and CDR2 FQNEAQ (reference sequence). The CDR3 has 15 amino acids. The CDR3 reads CASSLDLGSQETQYF. DNA for the CDR3: TGTGCCAGCAGCTTAGACTTGGGTTCCCAGGAGACGCAGTATTTT.

This chain joins TRBV28 and TRBJ2-7; 11 positions match TRBD2. The CDR3 has 15 amino acids. Germline assignment: CDR1 MDHEN and CDR2 SYDVKM. The trim removed 3 bases at V and 4 bases at J, leaving 5 bases unmatched. The CDR3 nucleotides are TGTGCCAGCAGTTTCGAGACTAGCGGGAAGTACGAGCAGTACTTC. This encodes CASSFETSGKYEQYF.

The chain carries TRBV7-9 and TRBJ2-1, with D perhaps matching TRBD1 or TRBD2 (5 bases each). The CDR3 runs to 15 residues. Per the germline V gene, CDR1 is SEHNR and CDR2 is FQNEAQ (reference sequence). Trimming pared 3 bases from V and 15 bases from J, leaving 24 bases between. CDR3: CASSLGDGTPVFGFF. Here the CDR3 DNA reads TGTGCCAGCAGCTTGGGGGACGGGACGCCGGTATTTGGGTTCTTC. The entire variable domain, with the rest obtained from reference TRBV7-9 and TRBJ2-1, is as follows: DTGVSQNPRHKITKRGQNVTFRCDPISEHNRLYWYRQTLGQGPEFLTYFQNEAQLEKSRLLSDRFSAERPKGSFSTLEIQRTEQGDSAMYLCASSLGDGTPVFGFFGPGTRLTVL.

V and J are TRBV4-1 and TRBJ1-3; no clear D gene. The CDR3 totals 18 residues. V was cut by 2 bases and J by 0 bases, with 17 bases left in between. The germline gives CDR1 MGHRA, CDR2 YSYEKL. CDR3 bases: TGCGCCAGCAGCCAAACCCTGACGGCTGCTAACTCTGGAAACACCATATATTTT. Its translation: CASSQTLTAANSGNTIYF.

This clonotype was seen a few times. The V gene is TRBV29-1, the J gene TRBJ1-2; 10 bases are shared with TRBD1. V shed 7 bases and J 2 bases; nucleotides not matched to a gene: 4. The CDR3 runs to 13 residues. Germline CDR1 and CDR2: SQVTM and ANQGSEA. The CDR3: CSALTGGNYGYTF. The CDR3 DNA follows: TGCAGCGCTCTGACAGGGGGCAACTATGGCTACACCTTC.

This clonotype turned up a few times. This rearrangement joins TRBV18 to TRBJ1-1, with D perhaps matching TRBD1 (5 bases). V dropped 8 bases and J dropped 6 bases, with 10 bases sitting between them. Germline V gene lookup returns CDR1 KGHSH and CDR2 LQKENI. The CDR3 has 11 residues. CDR3: CASSPGAEAFF. CDR3 coding DNA: TGTGCCAGCAGCCCGGGGGCTGAAGCTTTCTTT.

This clonotype was counted only a few times. This rearrangement joins TRBV12-3 or TRBV12-4 to TRBJ1-4; no clear D gene. The CDR3 has 15 residues. The ends were cut back, 1 base at V and 4 bases at J, with 10 bases in the middle. DNA for the CDR3: TGTGCCAGCAGTTTAGAACGCCGCTTTAATGAAAAACTGTTTTTT. As protein: CASSLERRFNEKLFF.

This clonotype was recorded a few times. The chain employs TRBV7-2 and TRBJ2-2; D tentatively fits TRBD1 or TRBD2 (5 bases each). Germline loops: CDR1 SGHTA, CDR2 FQGNSA. CDR3 length equals 16 residues. Trimming stripped 3 bases from V and 3 bases from J, with 14 bases between. The CDR3 region has the DNA TGTGCCAGCAGCTTTGGGGGTGGCGGGTACACCGGGGAGCTGTTTTTT. Protein sequence: CASSFGGGGYTGELFF. The variable domain in full, with the rest retrieved from reference TRBV7-2 and TRBJ2-2, is GAGVSQSPSNKVTEKGKDVELRCDPISGHTALYWYRQSLGQGLEFLIYFQGNSAPDKSGLPSDRFSAERTGGSVSTLTIQRTQQEDSAVYLCASSFGGGGYTGELFFGEGSRLTVL.

This CDR3 is CASNDGLSYNQPQHF. CDR3 DNA: TGTGCCTCCAATGACGGTCTATCATACAATCAGCCCCAGCATTTT. The chain recombines TRBV10-3 with TRBJ1-5; D call uncertain. The CDR3 has 15 amino acids. The germline CDR1 and CDR2 sequences are ENHRY and SYGVKD. The V end was cut by 11 bases, the J end by 3 bases, with 20 bases between.

This clonotype was picked up one time. The rearrangement joins TRBV12-3 or TRBV12-4 to TRBJ1-5; D gene unclear. The CDR3 has 12 amino acids. V dropped 1 base and J dropped 12 bases, with 10 bases sitting between them. CDR3 sequence: CASSLGGRIQHF. Here the CDR3 DNA reads TGTGCCAGCAGTTTAGGAGGAAGAATCCAGCATTTT.

This clonotype was found a few times. The DNA of the CDR3 is TGTGCCACCAGCAGAGATAATACAGGATCTCCCTATGGCTACACCTTC. Its protein is CATSRDNTGSPYGYTF. The genes are TRBV15 and TRBJ1-2; the D gene is possibly TRBD1 (5 bases). The CDR3 runs to 16 residues. Germline CDR1 LNHNV, CDR2 YYDKDF (reference sequence). V dropped 0 bases and J dropped 4 bases, with 15 bases sitting between them.

V gene TRBV4-1 combines with J gene TRBJ2-4; 7 nucleotides align to TRBD1. Germline CDR1 reads MGHRA; CDR2 reads YSYEKL. This CDR3 is 16 amino acids long. The V segment lost 0 bases and the J segment 4 bases; nucleotides outside the gene matches: 6. CDR3 in amino acids: CASSQERGTAKNIQYF. In DNA, the CDR3 is TGCGCCAGCAGCCAAGAAAGGGGGACAGCGAAAAACATTCAGTACTTC.

This clonotype was detected a few times. J is TRBJ1-2 and V is TRBV12-3 or TRBV12-4, with D uncertain. V gave up 0 bases and J gave up 8 bases, with 7 bases separating them. The CDR3 runs 12 residues. The CDR3 is CASSLAGSGYTF. CDR3 bases: TGTGCCAGCAGTTTAGCAGGTTCCGGCTACACCTTC.

This clonotype was detected a few times. Its ends do not fully match the called genes, so a read error is possible. V is TRBV6-6 and J is TRBJ2-3; D is perhaps TRBD1 (5 bases). This CDR3 region has 13 residues. Germline CDR1 and CDR2: MNHNY and SVGAGI (reference sequence). The CDR3 coding sequence is TGTGCCACCAGTGCCCCCTCCCCCAGGGAGCAGTATTTT. Translation gives CATSAPSPREQYF.

V gene TRBV20-1 combines with J gene TRBJ1-5, with a tentative D call TRBD1 (5 bases). Germline V gene sequence: CDR1 DFQATT, CDR2 SNEGSKA (reference sequence). The CDR3 has 12 amino acids. Trimming shortened V by 3 bases and J by 2 bases, and 5 bases separated the two germline ends. The CDR3 bases are TGCAGTGCTAGGGGGGGCAATCAGCCCCAGCATTTT. Translated, it gives CSARGGNQPQHF.